This T cell receptor (beta chain) was sequenced in a study of sequential checkpoint blockade in melanoma. Treatment meaning: randomized to nivolumab then ipilimumab (arm A) or the reverse (arm B). Sorted cells were live CD3+CD8+, lacking CD19 and CD56, from PBMCs. The data were produced by immunoSEQ multiplex PCR, yet TCRdb's version contains in-frame clones alone and is incomplete. The table includes about 21,000 clones, roughly four fifths detected once. CDR3 length: 14 amino acids. V shed 6 bases, J shed 7 bases, and the junction held 9 bases outside the gene matches. Germline V gives CDR1 MNHNS, CDR2 SASEGT.

The rearrangement joins TRBV6-1 to TRBJ1-1; 9 nucleotides agree with TRBD1. The receptor was derived from a human donor with melanoma. Sequences were derived from CD8+ T cells sorted from blood (inferred from file names), sampled from a patient given nivolumab and ipilimumab in sequence. CDR3 loop: CASSWTGERDEAFF. The CDR3 DNA is TGTGCCAGCAGCTGGACAGGGGAGAGAGATGAAGCTTTCTTT.